This record looks at one TCR beta chain sequence and its context. What it recognizes is unknown. As for treatment: roughly nine-day PBMC culture with coronavirus spike peptide pools or control peptides (ViraFEST assay). This record comes from a study of vaccination and CD4 T cells after COVID-19. Whole-study findings and limits: Convalescent patients had a median around 86% of reactive clones appearing only post-vaccination. When vaccine-specific clones from convalescent patients were examined, 304 of 307 were spike mono-reactive.

The Oncomine TCR Beta short-read assay was applied to DNA of cultured CD4+ T cells. One entry per CDR3 protein, called by TCRdb with MiXCR from the PCR reads. The sample carries around 16,000 distinct CDR3 sequences, less than 70% recorded once. Per germline, CDR1 DFQATT and CDR2 SNEGSKA (reference sequence). The germline V and J ends were trimmed by 3 bases and 3 bases, with 11 bases remaining between them. This CDR3 is 13 amino acids long. The sequencing input was CD4+ T cells from blood, cultured in vitro. The genes are TRBV20-1 and TRBJ2-5; D is possibly TRBD1 or TRBD2 (5 bases each). The clonotype was recovered from a human donor who had recovered from COVID-19. CDR3 loop: CSASGALKETQYF. Here the CDR3 DNA reads TGCAGTGCTAGCGGGGCCCTCAAAGAGACCCAGTACTTC.